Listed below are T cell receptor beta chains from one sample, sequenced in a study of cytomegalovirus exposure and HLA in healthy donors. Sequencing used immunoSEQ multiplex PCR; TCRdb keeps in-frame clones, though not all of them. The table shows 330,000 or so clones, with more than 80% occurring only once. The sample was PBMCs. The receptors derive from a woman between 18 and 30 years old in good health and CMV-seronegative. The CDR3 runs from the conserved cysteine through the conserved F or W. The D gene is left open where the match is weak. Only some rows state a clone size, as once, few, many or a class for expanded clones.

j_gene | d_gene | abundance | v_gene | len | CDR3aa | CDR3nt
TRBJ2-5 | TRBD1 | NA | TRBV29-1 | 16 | CSADRSPGQGEETQYF | TGCAGCGCTGACAGGAGCCCGGGACAGGGAGAAGAGACCCAGTACTTC
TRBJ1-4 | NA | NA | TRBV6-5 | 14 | CASSYSFSNEKLFF | TGTGCCAGCAGTTATTCTTTCAGTAATGAAAAACTGTTTTTT
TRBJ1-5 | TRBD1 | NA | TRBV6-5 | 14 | CASKSTGGNQPQHF | TGTGCCAGCAAGTCCACAGGGGGCAATCAGCCCCAGCATTTT
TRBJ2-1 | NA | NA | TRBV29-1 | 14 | CSAVLEGAVNEQFF | TGCAGCGCCGTGTTGGAGGGGGCTGTCAATGAGCAGTTCTTC
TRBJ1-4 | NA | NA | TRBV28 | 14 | CASSSGTPNEKLFF | TGTGCCAGCAGTTCTGGCACACCTAATGAAAAACTGTTTTTT
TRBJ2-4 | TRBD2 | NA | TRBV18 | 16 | CASSPISGSGGNIQYF | TGTGCCAGCTCACCCATTAGCGGGAGCGGGGGGAACATTCAGTACTTC
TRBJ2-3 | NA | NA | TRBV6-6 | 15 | CASFWGSAYTDTQYF | TGTGCCAGTTTTTGGGGTAGCGCCTACACAGATACGCAGTATTTT
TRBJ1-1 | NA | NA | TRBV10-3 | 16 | CAISERAGAMNTEAFF | TGTGCCATCAGTGAGAGGGCAGGGGCCATGAACACTGAAGCTTTCTTT
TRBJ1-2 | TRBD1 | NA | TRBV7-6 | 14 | CASSQMTGGRGYTF | TGTGCCAGCAGCCAAATGACAGGGGGTAGGGGCTACACCTTC
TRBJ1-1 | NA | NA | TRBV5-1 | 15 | CASSLGGLMNTEAFF | TGCGCCAGCAGCTTGGGCGGTCTCATGAACACTGAAGCTTTCTTT
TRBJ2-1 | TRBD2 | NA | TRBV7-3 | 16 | CASSSMGLAGYNEQFF | TGTGCCAGCAGTTCCATGGGGCTAGCGGGATACAATGAGCAGTTCTTC
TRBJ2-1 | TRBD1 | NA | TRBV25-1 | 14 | CASSDHSGQGAPFF | TGTGCCAGCAGTGATCACTCCGGACAGGGGGCGCCGTTCTTC
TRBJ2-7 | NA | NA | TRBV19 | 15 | CASSLQPEPLYEQYF | TGTGCCAGTAGTTTACAACCAGAACCTCTCTACGAGCAGTACTTC
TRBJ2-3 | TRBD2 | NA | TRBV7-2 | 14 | CASSLLLAGDTQYF | TGTGCCAGCAGCCTCCTACTAGCGGGAGATACGCAGTATTTT
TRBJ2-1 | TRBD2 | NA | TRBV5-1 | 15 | CASSLAEAGGNEQFF | TGCGCCAGCAGCTTGGCTGAGGCGGGAGGCAATGAGCAGTTCTTC
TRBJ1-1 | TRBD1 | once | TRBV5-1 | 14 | CASSFGTGATEAFF | TGCGCCAGCAGCTTCGGGACAGGGGCCACTGAAGCTTTCTTT
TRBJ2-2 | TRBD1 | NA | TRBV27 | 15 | CASSLGTGGTGELFF | TGTGCCAGCAGTTTAGGGACAGGTGGGACCGGGGAGCTGTTTTTT
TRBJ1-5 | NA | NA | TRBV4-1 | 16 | CASSQGTAFSNQPQHF | TGCGCCAGCAGCCAAGGGACAGCTTTTAGCAATCAGCCCCAGCATTTT
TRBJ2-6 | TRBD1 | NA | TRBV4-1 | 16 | CASSPTDRAGANVLTF | TGCGCCAGCAGCCCCACGGACAGGGCTGGGGCCAACGTCCTGACTTTC
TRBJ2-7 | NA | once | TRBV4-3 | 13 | CASSQGGSYEQYF | TGCGCCAGCAGCCAGGGGGGTTCCTACGAGCAGTACTTC
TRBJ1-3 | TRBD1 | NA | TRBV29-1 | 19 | CSVEDSHRGLSWDGNTIYF | TGCAGCGTTGAAGATAGTCACAGGGGTCTTTCCTGGGATGGAAACACCATATATTTT
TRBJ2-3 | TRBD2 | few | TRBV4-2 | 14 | CASSQDVGRDTQYF | TGTGCCAGCAGCCAAGATGTCGGGAGGGATACGCAGTATTTT
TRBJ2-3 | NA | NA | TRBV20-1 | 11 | CSAKYQDTQYF | TGCAGTGCTAAATATCAGGATACGCAGTATTTT
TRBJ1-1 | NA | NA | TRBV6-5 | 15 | CASSYSPAGPTEAFF | TGTGCCAGCAGTTACTCCCCGGCAGGGCCCACTGAAGCTTTCTTT
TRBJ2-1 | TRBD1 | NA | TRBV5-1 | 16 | CASSLQGAGSYNEQFF | TGCGCCAGCAGCCTACAGGGGGCAGGGTCCTACAATGAGCAGTTCTTC
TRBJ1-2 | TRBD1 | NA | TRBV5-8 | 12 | CASSLRGQGYTF | TGTGCCAGCAGCTTACGGGGACAGGGCTACACCTTC
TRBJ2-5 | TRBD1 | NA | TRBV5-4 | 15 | CASSLRQGAVETQYF | TGTGCCAGCAGCCTGAGACAGGGAGCGGTAGAGACCCAGTACTTC
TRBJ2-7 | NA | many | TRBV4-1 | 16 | CASSHQQAAGPYEQYF | TGCGCCAGCAGCCATCAACAAGCAGCAGGCCCCTACGAGCAGTACTTC
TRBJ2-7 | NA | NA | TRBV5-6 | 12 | CASTHFNGEQYF | TGTGCCAGCACCCACTTTAACGGCGAGCAGTACTTC
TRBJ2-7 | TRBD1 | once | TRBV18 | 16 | CASSPFRGQDSYEQYF | TGTGCCAGCTCACCATTCCGGGGACAGGACTCCTACGAGCAGTACTTC
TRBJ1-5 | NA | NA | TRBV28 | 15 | CASSSRYRVDQPQHF | TGTGCCAGCAGTTCCCGCTACAGGGTGGATCAGCCCCAGCATTTT
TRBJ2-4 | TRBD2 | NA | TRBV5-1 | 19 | CASSSDFGLAGDTKNIQYF | TGCGCCAGCAGCTCCGACTTCGGACTAGCGGGAGATACCAAAAACATTCAGTACTTC
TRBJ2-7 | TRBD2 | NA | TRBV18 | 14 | CASSPPGLAGEQYF | TGTGCCAGCTCACCACCGGGACTAGCGGGAGAGCAGTACTTC
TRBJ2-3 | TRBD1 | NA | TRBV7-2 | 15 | CASSSRQGEGAVQYF | TGTGCCAGCAGCTCTAGGCAGGGGGAAGGTGCGGTGCAGTATTTT
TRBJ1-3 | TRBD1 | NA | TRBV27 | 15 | CASKRDRGLGNTIYF | TGTGCCAGCAAAAGGGACAGGGGCCTTGGAAACACCATATATTTT
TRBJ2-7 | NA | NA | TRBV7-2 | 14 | CASTPRMSSYEQYF | TGTGCCAGCACCCCGCGGATGAGCTCCTACGAGCAGTACTTC
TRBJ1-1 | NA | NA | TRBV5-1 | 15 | CASSLAGGKDTEAFF | TGCGCCAGCAGCTTGGCCGGGGGGAAGGACACTGAAGCTTTCTTT
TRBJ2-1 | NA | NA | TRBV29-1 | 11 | CSAPQGNEQFF | TGCAGCGCCCCCCAGGGGAATGAGCAGTTCTTC
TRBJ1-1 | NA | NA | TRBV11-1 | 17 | CASSLGDRDTLNTEAFF | TGTGCCAGCAGCTTGGGGGACCGGGACACCTTGAACACTGAAGCTTTCTTT
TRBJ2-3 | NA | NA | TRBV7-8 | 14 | CASRPTGPADTQYF | TGTGCCAGCAGGCCGACAGGTCCAGCAGATACGCAGTATTTT
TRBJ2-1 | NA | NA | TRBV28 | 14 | CASSPALTAGEQFF | TGTGCCAGCAGCCCCGCCTTGACAGCGGGTGAGCAGTTCTTC
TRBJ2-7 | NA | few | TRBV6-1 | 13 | CACRLGAPYEQYF | TGTGCCTGTCGACTTGGGGCTCCCTACGAGCAGTACTTC
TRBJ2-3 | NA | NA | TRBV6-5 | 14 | CASRSGSRTDTQYF | TGTGCCAGCAGGAGTGGGAGTCGCACAGATACGCAGTATTTT
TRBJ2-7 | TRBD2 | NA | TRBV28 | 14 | CASAPTGTTYEQYF | TGTGCCAGCGCGCCAACCGGGACTACCTACGAGCAGTACTTC
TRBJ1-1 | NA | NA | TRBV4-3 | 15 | CASTPSTGVNTEAFF | TGCGCCAGCACCCCTTCGACAGGAGTGAACACTGAAGCTTTCTTT
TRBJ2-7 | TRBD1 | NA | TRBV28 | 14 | CASRGQGETYEQYF | TGTGCCAGCAGGGGACAGGGGGAGACCTACGAGCAGTACTTC
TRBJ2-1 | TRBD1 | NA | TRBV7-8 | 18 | CASSLGQGTRWGDNEQFF | TGTGCCAGCAGCTTAGGACAGGGGACGCGTTGGGGAGACAATGAGCAGTTCTTC
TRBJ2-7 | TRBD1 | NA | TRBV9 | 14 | CASSVGGTAYEQYF | TGTGCCAGCAGCGTAGGGGGGACAGCGTACGAGCAGTACTTC
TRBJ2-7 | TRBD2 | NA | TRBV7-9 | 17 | CASSFLASGSLSYEQYF | TGTGCCAGCAGCTTTTTGGCTAGCGGGAGCCTTTCCTACGAGCAGTACTTC
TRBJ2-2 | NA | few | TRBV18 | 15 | CASSPDRGPTGELFF | TGTGCCAGCTCACCGGACAGAGGCCCCACCGGGGAGCTGTTTTTT
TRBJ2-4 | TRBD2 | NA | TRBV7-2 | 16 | CASSPGLSGSRPIQYF | TGTGCCAGCAGCCCGGGACTAAGCGGGAGTCGTCCCATTCAGTACTTC
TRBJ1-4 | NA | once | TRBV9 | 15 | CASSPRGGKSEKLFF | TGTGCCAGCAGCCCCCGCGGAGGAAAGAGTGAAAAACTGTTTTTT
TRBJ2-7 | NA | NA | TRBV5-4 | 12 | CASSSGPGGQYF | TGTGCCAGCAGCTCTGGCCCTGGAGGGCAGTACTTC
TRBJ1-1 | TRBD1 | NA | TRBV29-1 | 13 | CSVGQGRDTEAFF | TGCAGCGTTGGACAGGGACGGGACACTGAAGCTTTCTTT
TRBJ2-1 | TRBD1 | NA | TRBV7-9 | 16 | CASSMDRGRSNNEQFF | TGTGCCAGCAGCATGGACAGGGGGCGTTCCAACAATGAGCAGTTCTTC
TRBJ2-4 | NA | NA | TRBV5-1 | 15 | CASSLGDSGKNIQYF | TGCGCCAGCAGCTTGGGGGATAGCGGAAAAAACATTCAGTACTTC
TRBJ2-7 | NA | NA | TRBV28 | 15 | CASSSRRTGSWEQYF | TGTGCCAGCAGTTCCCGGAGAACAGGGTCTTGGGAGCAGTACTTC
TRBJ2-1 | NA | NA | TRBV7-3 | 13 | CASSQGTVNEQFF | TGTGCCAGCAGCCAAGGGACTGTCAATGAGCAGTTCTTC
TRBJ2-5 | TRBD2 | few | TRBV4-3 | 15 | CASSPTSGYQETQYF | TGCGCCAGCAGCCCGACTAGCGGCTACCAAGAGACCCAGTACTTC